The present T cell receptor beta chain was sequenced within a study of beta chain features in type 1 diabetes. Overall study results and limits: In all four CD4+ subsets, TCRB CDR3 length was significantly, moderately reduced in type 1 diabetes.

What was sequenced were expressed TCRB transcripts, since all of the isolated RNA had been reverse transcribed. Libraries were prepared by immunoSEQ multiplex PCR; TCRdb keeps only in-frame clonotypes and omits some of them. Of roughly 150,000 clones listed, approximately 9.1% were seen once; the top ten hold approximately 0.7%. Note on this clone: Its antigen remains unidentified.

Sequencing was performed on central memory CD4+ T cells from blood. The sequence derives from a woman in her thirties with type 1 diabetes.

The CDR3 DNA reads TGTGCCAGCAGCTTGGAGGAGACCCAGTACTTC. Translation gives CASSLEETQYF. The chain employs TRBV11-2 and TRBJ2-5; no clear D gene. Per the germline V gene, CDR1 is SGHAT and CDR2 is FQNNGV. The CDR3 has 11 amino acids. The V end lost 3 bases, the J end lost 5 bases, and 4 bases lay between the germline ends. Full variable domain (rest looked up from reference TRBV11-2 and TRBJ2-5): EAGVAQSPRYKIIEKRQSVAFWCNPISGHATLYWYQQILGQGPKLLIQFQNNGVVDDSQLPKDRFSAERLKGVDSTLKIQPAKLEDSAVYLCASSLEETQYFGPGTRLLVL.